This T cell receptor beta chain is drawn from a study of blood T cells in healthy people across ages (dated by TCRdb to 2013 to 2016). Broadly, across the study: In model experiments, template switching captured roughly one uniquely barcoded TCR beta cDNA molecule for every two T cells. To track age-related changes in TCR beta repertoire diversity, the study relied on deep sequencing normalized with unique cDNA molecular identifiers. The donors were divided into four age groups: young (average around 16 years), middle-aged (around 41), aged (around 67) and long-lived (82). To avoid experimental bias, donors of different ages were spread randomly across the sequencing lanes. The study analyzed two additional independent replicas of 1 million unique cDNA reads from the same blood draw for two donors, one aged 18 to 30 and one aged 80 or older. Findings and caveats that apply to the study as a whole: Because donor CMV infection status was unknown, age-related changes in expanded clonotypes were potentially confounded. Bulk unsorted PBMC profiling prevented conclusive comparison of naive and antigen-experienced compartments. The long-lived group showed more naive CD4+ T cells, fewer expanded clones and increased TCR diversity than the aged group, suggesting age selection. Estimates of total diversity based on one million sequenced T cells were considered lower bounds and underestimates. There was a strong correlation between observed TCR beta diversity and the percentage of naive T cells measured by flow cytometry. Observed TCR beta diversity per million T cells fell roughly linearly with age, and a significant reduction was already apparent by age roughly 40.

Libraries were built with 5' RACE. The sequencer was an Illumina HiSeq 2500. A second PCR of about 7 to 12 cycles was run with a J-beta primer mix and a sample-barcoded 5' primer. Each TCR beta cDNA molecule received a unique molecular identifier from a template-switch 5' adaptor carrying 12 random nucleotides. At least 2.5 million CDR3-containing paired-end reads were obtained from each sample. First-strand cDNA synthesis was performed from all RNA using the Mint cDNA synthesis kit, with priming by a TRBC-specific oligonucleotide. After uracil-DNA glycosylase treatment, a first 18-cycle PCR used universal primers M1SS and BC2_uni_R on all cDNA. The authors' analysis ran thus. For normalization, 1 million high-quality reads, each with a distinct molecular identifier, were randomly selected from each sample. Reads sharing molecular identifiers were discarded rather than binned into consensus sequences. MiTCR, with a Q25 quality threshold and the strictest error-elimination algorithm, was used for CDR3 identification, clonotype clustering and error correction. Lower-bound total TCR beta diversity was estimated with a nonparametric unseen species model using Euler transformation. TCRdb reprocessing: public reads trimmed at Q25 with fastp, clones called with MiXCR, in-frame beta chains kept. Duplicate CDR3 protein sequences are folded into a single record with the most common DNA and genes. The V and J calls come from TCRdb's annotation, not from the publication. This sample lists approximately 940,000 distinct CDR3 sequences; around 46% were detected once. Clones ranked in the top ten supply over 10% of the sample.

Concerning this clonotype: Its specific antigen is unknown. No per-base quality is available; no much larger clone lies one base away.

Counted from cysteine to phenylalanine, this CDR3 has 14 amino acids. The CDR3 DNA has 42 bases and is translated from base 1. Trimming removed 6 bases from V and 3 bases from J; the gene matches leave 7 bases unexplained. The donors were 40 or so Caucasian individuals from Russia, aged 6 to 90 years, who were systemically healthy. Each donor gave approximately 9.3 milliliters of peripheral blood, collected into EDTA-treated Vacutainer tubes. Ficoll-Paque density-gradient centrifugation was used to isolate PBMCs, with at least 7 million obtained per sample. Trizol reagent was used to extract total RNA from PBMCs, with at least 6 micrograms per sample. Naive CD45RAhigh/CD27high T cell percentages were measured by flow cytometry on a PBMC aliquot from every donor.

The chain couples TRBV12-3 or TRBV12-4 to TRBJ2-7, and TRBD2 aligns with 8 junction nucleotides. The TCR originated in a man younger than 45 in good health. The sequenced material came from blood. The DNA sequence is given as TGTGCCAGCAGCGGACTAGCAGCCCGCTACGAGCAGTACTTC. The encoded protein is CASSGLAARYEQYF.